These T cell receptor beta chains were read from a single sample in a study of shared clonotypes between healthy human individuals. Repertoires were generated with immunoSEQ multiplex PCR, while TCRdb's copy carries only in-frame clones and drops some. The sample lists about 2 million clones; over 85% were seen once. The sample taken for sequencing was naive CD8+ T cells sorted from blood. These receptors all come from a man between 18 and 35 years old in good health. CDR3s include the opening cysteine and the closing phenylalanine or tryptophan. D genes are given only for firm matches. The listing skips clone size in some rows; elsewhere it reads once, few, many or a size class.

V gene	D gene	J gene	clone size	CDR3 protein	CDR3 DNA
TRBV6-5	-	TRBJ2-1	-	CASSYSSGFNEQFF	TGTGCCAGCAGTTACTCGTCGGGGTTCAATGAGCAGTTCTTC
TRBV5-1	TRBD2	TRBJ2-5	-	CASSFRLAYEETQYF	TGCGCCAGCAGCTTCAGACTAGCGTATGAAGAGACCCAGTACTTC
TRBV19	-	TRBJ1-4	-	CASSWLGNEKLFF	TGTGCCAGTAGTTGGTTAGGTAATGAAAAACTGTTTTTT
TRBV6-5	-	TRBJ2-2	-	CASSGGPGELFF	TGTGCCAGCAGTGGGGGGCCAGGGGAGCTGTTTTTT
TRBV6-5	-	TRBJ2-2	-	CASSYGGTGELFF	TGTGCCAGCAGTTACGGTGGGACCGGGGAGCTGTTTTTT
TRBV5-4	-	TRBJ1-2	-	CASSLEAGTNGYTF	TGTGCCAGCAGCTTGGAGGCAGGGACAAATGGCTACACCTTC
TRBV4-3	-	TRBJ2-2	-	CASSTDLLGELFF	TGCGCCAGCAGCACGGACCTTCTCGGGGAGCTGTTTTTT
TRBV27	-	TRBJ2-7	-	CASSLSGTGRLAIFHEQYF	TGTGCCAGCAGTTTATCCGGGACAGGTCGACTAGCGATATTCCACGAGCAGTACTTC
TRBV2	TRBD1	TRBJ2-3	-	CASSERDSGPDTQYF	TGTGCCAGCAGTGAACGGGACAGTGGACCAGATACGCAGTATTTT
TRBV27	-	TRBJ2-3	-	CASSPLTTDTQYF	TGTGCCAGCTCGCCCCTCACTACAGATACGCAGTATTTT
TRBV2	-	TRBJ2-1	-	CASMGPRGEQFF	TGTGCCAGCATGGGGCCTCGAGGGGAGCAGTTCTTC
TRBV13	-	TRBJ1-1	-	CASSLGRLEAFF	TGTGCCAGCAGCTTAGGCCGTTTAGAAGCTTTCTTT
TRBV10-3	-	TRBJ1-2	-	CAISESGGPGTF	TGTGCCATCAGTGAGTCAGGGGGGCCGGGCACCTTC
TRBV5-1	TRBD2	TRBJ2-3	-	CASSSTWFSGGPDSTDTQYF	TGCGCCAGCAGCTCGACATGGTTCAGCGGGGGTCCCGATAGCACAGATACGCAGTATTTT
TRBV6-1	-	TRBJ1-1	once	CASSEDRAMNTEAFF	TGTGCCAGCAGTGAAGACAGGGCAATGAACACTGAAGCTTTCTTT
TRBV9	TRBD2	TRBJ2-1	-	CASSAAGTSYLYEQFF	TGTGCCAGCAGCGCGGCCGGGACTAGTTATCTCTATGAGCAGTTCTTC
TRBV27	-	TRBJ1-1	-	CASFESMNTEAFF	TGTGCCAGCTTTGAGAGCATGAACACTGAAGCTTTCTTT
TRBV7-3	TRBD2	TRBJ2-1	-	CASSSLAGAYNEQFF	TGTGCCAGCAGCTCACTAGCGGGAGCCTACAATGAGCAGTTCTTC
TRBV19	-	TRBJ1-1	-	CASSLQGPNTEAFF	TGTGCCAGTAGTTTACAGGGCCCGAACACTGAAGCTTTCTTT
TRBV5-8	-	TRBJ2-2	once	CASSLAPNTGELFF	TGTGCCAGCAGCTTGGCACCAAACACCGGGGAGCTGTTTTTT
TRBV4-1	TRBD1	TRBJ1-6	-	CASDEGQGISPLHF	TGCGCCAGTGACGAGGGACAGGGTATTTCACCCCTCCACTTT
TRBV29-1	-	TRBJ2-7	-	CSAVGTQDYEQYF	TGCAGCGCCGTCGGGACGCAAGACTACGAGCAGTACTTC
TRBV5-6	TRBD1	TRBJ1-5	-	CASSLFLGQGIQPQHF	TGTGCCAGCAGCTTGTTCTTGGGACAGGGCATCCAGCCCCAGCATTTT
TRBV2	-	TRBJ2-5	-	CASSDLGGAWETQYF	TGTGCCAGCAGCGACCTGGGGGGGGCTTGGGAGACCCAGTACTTC
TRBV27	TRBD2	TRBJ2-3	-	CASSLWAGGPGDTQYF	TGTGCCAGCAGTTTATGGGCGGGGGGGCCTGGAGATACGCAGTATTTT
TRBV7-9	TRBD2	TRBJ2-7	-	CASSHQRGRSEQYF	TGTGCCAGCAGCCATCAGCGGGGGCGCTCCGAGCAGTACTTC
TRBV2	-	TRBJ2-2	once	CASTMNFADRFDTGELFF	TGTGCCAGCACCATGAATTTCGCCGACAGGTTTGACACCGGGGAGCTGTTTTTT
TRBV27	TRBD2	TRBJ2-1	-	CASTLAGGPVNEQFF	TGTGCCAGCACCTTAGCGGGGGGGCCCGTCAATGAGCAGTTCTTC
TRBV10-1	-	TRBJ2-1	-	CASSDGQGGDEQFF	TGCGCCAGCAGTGATGGGCAGGGTGGCGATGAGCAGTTCTTC
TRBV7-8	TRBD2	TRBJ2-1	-	CASSPGTNNEQFF	TGTGCCAGCAGCCCCGGGACTAACAATGAGCAGTTCTTC
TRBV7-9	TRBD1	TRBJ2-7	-	CASSLPGGPKKPYEQYF	TGTGCCAGCAGCTTACCAGGGGGCCCTAAAAAACCCTACGAGCAGTACTTC
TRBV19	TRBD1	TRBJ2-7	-	CASSTSTGIREQYF	TGTGCCAGTAGTACCTCGACAGGGATCCGCGAGCAGTACTTC
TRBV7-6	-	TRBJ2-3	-	CASSSSPSLTDTQYF	TGTGCCAGCAGCTCCTCTCCGTCCCTCACAGATACGCAGTATTTT
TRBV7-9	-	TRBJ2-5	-	CASSYGGGEETQYF	TGTGCCAGCAGCTATGGGGGCGGAGAAGAGACCCAGTACTTC
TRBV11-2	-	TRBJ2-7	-	CASSPIMGEQYF	TGTGCCAGCAGCCCGATCATGGGAGAGCAGTACTTC
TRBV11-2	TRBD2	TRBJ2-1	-	CASSLGTSGDNEQFF	TGTGCCAGCAGCCTAGGGACTAGCGGTGACAATGAGCAGTTCTTC
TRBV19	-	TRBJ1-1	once	CASTLSGGNTEAFF	TGTGCCAGTACTTTGTCGGGGGGGAACACTGAAGCTTTCTTT
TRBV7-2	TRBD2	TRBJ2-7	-	CASSQPGPLGGEFNEQYF	TGTGCCAGCAGCCAACCGGGACCCCTCGGGGGGGAGTTCAACGAGCAGTACTTC
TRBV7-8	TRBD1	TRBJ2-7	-	CATWDSHSSYEQYF	TGTGCCACCTGGGACAGCCATAGCTCCTACGAGCAGTACTTC
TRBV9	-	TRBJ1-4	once	CASSGRDTNEKLFF	TGTGCCAGCAGCGGGCGGGATACTAATGAAAAACTGTTTTTT
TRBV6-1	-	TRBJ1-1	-	CASPRGNTEAFF	TGTGCCAGCCCTAGGGGGAACACTGAAGCTTTCTTT
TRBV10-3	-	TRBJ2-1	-	CAINRELDENEQFF	TGTGCCATCAACCGGGAGCTGGATGAGAATGAGCAGTTCTTC
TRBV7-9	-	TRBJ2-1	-	CASSWWDNEQFF	TGTGCCAGCAGCTGGTGGGACAATGAGCAGTTCTTC
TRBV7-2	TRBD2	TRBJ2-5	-	CASRAPGGTQYF	TGTGCCAGCAGAGCCCCGGGAGGGACCCAGTACTTC
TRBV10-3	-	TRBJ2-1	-	CAIRDASYNEQFF	TGTGCCATCAGGGACGCCTCCTACAATGAGCAGTTCTTC
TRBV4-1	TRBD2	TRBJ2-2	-	CASSQVGTSVSNTGELFF	TGCGCCAGCAGCCAAGTGGGGACTAGCGTGTCGAACACCGGGGAGCTGTTTTTT
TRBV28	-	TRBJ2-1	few	CASSFGYNEQFF	TGTGCCAGCAGTTTTGGGTACAATGAGCAGTTCTTC
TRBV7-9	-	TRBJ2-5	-	CASSYPGAGSETQYF	TGTGCCAGCAGCTATCCTGGAGCGGGTTCAGAGACCCAGTACTTC
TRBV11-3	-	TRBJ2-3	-	CASSLDGLSGGRDTQYF	TGTGCCAGCAGCTTAGACGGTTTATCGGGCGGCCGAGATACGCAGTATTTT
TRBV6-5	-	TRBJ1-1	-	CASSPGRPAEAFF	TGTGCCAGCAGCCCCGGGCGGCCGGCTGAAGCTTTCTTT
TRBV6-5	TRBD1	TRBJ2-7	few	CASSYGDGQGPYEQYF	TGTGCCAGCAGTTACGGGGACGGACAGGGGCCCTACGAGCAGTACTTC
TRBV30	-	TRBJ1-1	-	CAWSPYTNTEAFF	TGTGCCTGGAGTCCCTACACCAACACTGAAGCTTTCTTT